This T cell receptor beta chain was documented in a study of T cell responses to AZD1222 COVID-19 vaccine. Sequenced by immunoSEQ multiplex PCR; TCRdb stores in-frame clones only, minus some. The sample yields about 150,000 clones, about 88% seen once. Study-wide results and caveats: Repertoires in all cases were sampled only once the peak T cell response had passed.

CDR1 MGHDK and CDR2 SYGVNS come from the germline V gene. V lost 6 bases, J lost 2 bases, and 8 bases lay in between. There are 14 residues in the CDR3. Concerning this clone itself: Its target is unknown.

The clonotype comes from an adult in good health. This chain joins TRBV25-1 and TRBJ1-6; no firm D call. The starting material was peripheral blood, obtained on day 0 of AZD1222 vaccination. The DNA for the CDR3 is TGTGCCAGCAGCCCACGAGCCTATAATTCACCCCTCCACTTT. Translation gives CASSPRAYNSPLHF.